Listed here are 19 T cell receptor beta chains from one sample, sequenced in a study of early T cells in non-severe SARS-CoV-2 infection. TCRdb reprocessed the 5' RACE reads with MiXCR, giving one entry per CDR3 protein. The sample lists about 61,000 distinct CDR3 sequences, about 12% occurring once. Specimen: whole blood, collected at baseline. These receptors all come from an adult who was a healthcare worker with PCR-confirmed SARS-CoV-2 infection or an uninfected control (not recorded which). The donor label of this sample is uncertain.

This clonotype was detected a few times. The chain links TRBV19 to TRBJ1-1; the D is unclear. Trimming removed 4 bases from V and 4 bases from J, with 16 bases in between. This CDR3 has 15 amino acids. Germline CDR1 is LNHDA and CDR2 is SQIVND (reference sequence). The CDR3 here is CASSTRHHFITEAFF. The CDR3 bases are TGTGCCAGTAGTACCCGACATCATTTTATCACTGAAGCTTTCTTT. Together with reference TRBV19 and TRBJ1-1, the CDR3 gives the full variable domain: DGGITQSPKYLFRKEGQNVTLSCEQNLNHDAMYWYRQDPGQGLRLIYYSQIVNDFQKGDIAEGYSVSREKKESFPLTVTSAQKNPTAFYLCASSTRHHFITEAFFGQGTRLTVV.

A few counts support this clonotype. The chain links TRBV7-3 to TRBJ2-3; unclear D gene. The CDR3 loop spans 14 amino acids. CDR1 is SGHTA, CDR2 FQGTGA, per germline. Trimming shortened V by 5 bases and J by 6 bases, and 15 bases separated the two germline ends. The CDR3 DNA follows: TGTGCCAGCAGCCGAGGACGGTTTTCGGATACGCAGTATTTT. This codes for CASSRGRFSDTQYF.

This clonotype was detected only a few times. J is TRBJ2-5 and V is TRBV10-3; either TRBD1 or TRBD2 may supply D (5 bases each). This CDR3 is built from 16 residues. CDR1 and CDR2 (germline): ENHRY, SYGVKD. V was shortened by 4 bases and J by 4 bases, with 19 bases between the two germline ends. The CDR3 nucleotides are TGTGCCATCAGTGCAAAAGGGGTGGAGGACGCAGAGACCCAGTACTTC. Translation gives CAISAKGVEDAETQYF.

This clonotype was counted a few times. The chain joins TRBV5-1 to TRBJ1-6; D perhaps matches TRBD1 (6 bases). This CDR3 is built from 14 residues. CDR1 is SGHRS, CDR2 YFSETQ, per germline. Between the trimmed V and J ends, which lost 4 bases and 7 bases, there was a span of 12 bases. CDR3 amino acids: CASSQGTLNSPLHF. As DNA, the CDR3 is TGCGCCAGCAGCCAGGGGACCCTGAATTCACCCCTCCACTTT.

This chain links TRBV19 with TRBJ2-1; D is perhaps TRBD2 (5 bases). Germline CDR1 is LNHDA and CDR2 is SQIVND (reference sequence). V gave up 5 bases and J gave up 8 bases, with 10 bases separating them. The CDR3 extends over 12 amino acids. For the CDR3, the DNA is TGTGCCAGTAGTCCTCGGGGTTATGAGCAGTTCTTC. Its protein is CASSPRGYEQFF.

This clonotype was seen more than once but under ten times. V is TRBV18 and J is TRBJ2-7; D uncertain. The ends were cut back, 2 bases at V and 0 bases at J, with 8 bases in the middle. CDR1 is KGHSH, CDR2 LQKENI, per germline. This CDR3 contains 14 residues. The CDR3 spells CASSPASGSYEQYV. The CDR3 nucleotides are TGTGCCAGCTCACCAGCGAGTGGCTCCTACGAGCAGTACGTC.

This clonotype came up a few times. The chain is built from TRBV24-1 and TRBJ2-1; 12 bases align to TRBD2. Looked up from germline, CDR1 is KGHDR and CDR2 is SFDVKD. The ends lost 5 bases at V and 12 bases at J; junction bases unmatched: 13. CDR3 length: 16 residues. CDR3 sequence: CATSALTSGGALGQFF. In DNA form, the CDR3 reads TGTGCCACCAGTGCCCTGACTAGCGGGGGAGCGCTGGGGCAGTTCTTC.

This rearrangement joins TRBV5-8 to TRBJ1-5; D uncertain. V lost 4 bases, J lost 6 bases, and 11 bases lay in between. The germline CDR1 and CDR2 sequences are SGHTS and YDEGEE. The CDR3 covers 13 residues. Here the CDR3 reads CASSPEEGQPQHF. CDR3 nucleotides: TGTGCCAGCAGCCCGGAGGAGGGTCAGCCCCAGCATTTT. Based on the CDR3 plus reference TRBV5-8 and TRBJ1-5, the full variable domain is EAGVTQSPTHLIKTRGQQATLRCSPISGHTSVYWYQQALGLGLQFLLWYDEGEERNRGNFPPRFSGRQFPNYSSELNVNALELEDSALYLCASSPEEGQPQHFGDGTRLSIL.

The genes are TRBV6-1 and TRBJ2-7, with TRBD1 matching 8 bases. Trimming removed 3 bases from V and 6 bases from J; junction bases left unmatched: 7. CDR3 length: 14 amino acids. Germline V lookup: CDR1 MNHNS, CDR2 SASEGT. As DNA, the CDR3 is TGTGCCAGCAGTGACCGGGACAGGAGTCGCGAGCAGTACGTC. Its protein product is CASSDRDRSREQYV.

CDR3 nucleotide sequence: TGTGCCAGCTCACTTTCAGCGGGGTACGAGCAGTACGTC. It codes for CASSLSAGYEQYV. This chain connects TRBV18 to TRBJ2-7, with 7 bases matching TRBD2. Looked up from germline, CDR1 is KGHSH and CDR2 is LQKENI. The CDR3 contains 13 residues. With V trimmed by 4 bases and J by 4 bases, 4 bases remained unmatched.

This clonotype was seen more than once but under ten times. In nucleotides, the CDR3 is TGTGCCACCAGCAGAGCCGGGACTAGCGGATCCTACGAGCAGTACGTC. It specifies CATSRAGTSGSYEQYV. The V gene is TRBV15, the J gene TRBJ2-7, with 11 bases lining up with TRBD2. CDR1 is LNHNV, CDR2 YYDKDF, per germline (reference sequence). The CDR3 sequence is 16 residues long. The V gene end was trimmed by 1 base and the J gene end by 1 base; junction bases not matched to a gene: 3.

This rearrangement joins TRBV5-4 to TRBJ1-1; D gene ambiguous. V gave up 0 bases and J gave up 7 bases, with 4 bases separating them. Germline CDR1 is SGHNT and CDR2 is YYREEE (reference sequence). The CDR3 runs to 11 residues. CDR3: CASSLGLEAFF. CDR3 sequence (DNA): TGTGCCAGCAGCTTGGGGCTTGAAGCTTTCTTT. Combining the CDR3 with reference TRBV5-4 and TRBJ1-1 gives the whole variable domain ETGVTQSPTHLIKTRGQQVTLRCSSQSGHNTVSWYQQALGQGPQFIFQYYREEENGRGNFPPRFSGLQFPNYSSELNVNALELDDSALYLCASSLGLEAFFGQGTRLTVV.

This chain joins TRBV6-5 and TRBJ2-7, with 8 bases identical to TRBD1. Germline V gene data show CDR1 as MNHEY and CDR2 as SVGAGI. V lost 5 bases to trimming and J lost 2 bases; unmatched junction nucleotides: 8. The length of the CDR3 is 15 residues. The CDR3: CASSESGQGTYEQYV. Here the CDR3 DNA reads TGTGCCAGCAGTGAATCTGGACAGGGAACCTACGAGCAGTACGTC.

This clonotype was picked up a small number of times. CDR3 nucleotides: TGCGCCAGCAGCTTATCGACAGGGGAAATTTCACCCCTCCACTTT. This encodes CASSLSTGEISPLHF. This chain joins TRBV5-1 and TRBJ1-6; 8 nucleotides match TRBD1. Germline loops: CDR1 SGHRS, CDR2 YFSETQ. This CDR3 region has 15 residues. Trimming took 2 bases from V and 9 from J; bases not matched to a gene: 7.

This clonotype was found a few times. This CDR3 reads CASSSPGVTEAFF. In DNA form, the CDR3 reads TGTGCCAGCAGCTCACCAGGGGTCACTGAAGCTTTCTTT. The rearrangement uses TRBV7-3 and TRBJ1-1; tentatively, D is TRBD1 (6 bases). CDR1 is SGHTA, CDR2 FQGTGA, per germline. This CDR3 has 13 residues. V lost 4 bases and J lost 4, with 10 bases in between.

The rearrangement links TRBV27 to TRBJ1-3; D not resolved. Germline assignment: CDR1 MNHEY and CDR2 SMNVEV (reference sequence). V lost 5 bases, J lost 0 bases, and 8 bases lay in between. The CDR3 runs to 14 residues. CDR3 amino acids: CASSAGNSGNTIYF. The CDR3 region has the DNA TGTGCCAGCAGTGCGGGGAACTCTGGAAACACCATATATTTT.

The V call is TRBV6-5, the J call TRBJ1-6; possibly TRBD1 for D (5 bases). The CDR3 is 15 residues long. The germline V gene encodes CDR1 MNHEY and CDR2 SVGAGI. Between the trimmed V and J ends, which lost 6 bases and 10 bases, there was a span of 19 bases. CDR3 DNA sequence: TGTGCCAGCAGAAGTGGGGGGATCCGGAACTCACCCCTCCACTTT. Residues: CASRSGGIRNSPLHF.

This clonotype was seen only a few times. The CDR3 spells CASSPVGLVEETQYF. CDR3 nucleotides: TGTGCCAGCTCACCAGTCGGACTAGTGGAAGAGACCCAGTACTTC. The rearrangement links TRBV18 to TRBJ2-5; 7 bases are a match to TRBD2. V dropped 2 bases and J dropped 3; count of bases not matched to a gene: 6. The germline V gene encodes CDR1 KGHSH and CDR2 LQKENI. The CDR3 has 15 residues.

This clonotype was found many times. The chain recombines TRBV13 with TRBJ2-1, with D perhaps matching TRBD2 (5 bases). With 3 bases removed from V and 6 bases from J, the gap between germline ends came to 9 bases. Germline assignment: CDR1 PRHDT and CDR2 FYEKMQ (reference sequence). This CDR3 has 13 amino acids. In nucleotides, the CDR3 is TGTGCCAGCAGCTTGGCCGCGGGCAATGAGCAGTTCTTC. Translating it yields CASSLAAGNEQFF.